This T cell receptor beta chain was retrieved from a study of cytomegalovirus exposure and HLA in healthy donors. Primers for the PCR totalled 60 Vbeta and 13 Jbeta. As processed by the authors: Approximately 11 million of the roughly 80 million unique TCR beta chains counted in a later analysis were shared. Here immunoSEQ multiplex PCR was the method, and the copy in TCRdb shows in-frame clones only, minus some. That table supplies the V and J calls and clone size; D and trimming were determined from the DNA. The data contain roughly 240,000 clones, 70% to 90% of them singletons. Study-wide results and limits: Across all donors, roughly uniform sequencing depth was an assumption of the presence/absence analyses. Several of the most significant clusters appeared linked to common viral pathogens, based on a later analysis.

As regards this clone: Its antigen is unidentified.

The sequence derives from a girl aged 2-10 years in good health and CMV-seronegative. Source material: PBMCs.

CDR3 in amino acids: CASDSGTAPYEQYF. The CDR3 bases are TGTGCCAGCGATTCGGGGACAGCCCCCTACGAGCAGTACTTC. V gene TRBV6-1 combines with J gene TRBJ2-5; 7 nucleotides agree with TRBD1. The J call may be faulty, since TRBJ2-7 better matches the DNA end. Germline V CDR1 and CDR2: MNHNS, SASEGT. This CDR3 comprises 14 residues.